The 9 T cell receptor beta chains presented below share a single source sample, sequenced in a study of shared clonotypes between healthy human individuals. Produced via immunoSEQ multiplex PCR; TCRdb's table is partial and in-frame only. The sample has some 2.4 million clones, more than 85% seen once. The material sequenced was naive CD4+ T cells from PBMCs. Subset meaning: CD45RA+ positively selected. All receptors derive from a man aged 18 to 30 in good health. Some clones in this sample may be carry-over from other donors' samples.

The CDR3 DNA is TGTGCCACCAGCAGAGCCCGGGGGCCGGGCGAGCAGTACTTC. It translates to CATSRARGPGEQYF. The rearrangement joins TRBV15 to TRBJ2-7; D tentatively fits TRBD1 or TRBD2 (6 bases each). The ends were cut back, 1 base at V and 6 bases at J, with 13 bases in the middle. Germline CDR1 is LNHNV and CDR2 is YYDKDF (reference sequence). The CDR3 is 14 amino acids.

This clone has just one count. At the DNA level, this CDR3 is encoded by other sequences in the same sample as well. In nucleotides, the CDR3 is TGTGCCAGCAGCTTAGGAGGGATCAATCAGCCCCAGCATTTT. This codes for CASSLGGINQPQHF. This chain connects TRBV7-9 to TRBJ1-5; no firm D call. Trimming shortened V by 1 base and J by 3 bases, and 7 bases separated the two germline ends. CDR1 and CDR2 from the germline V gene are SEHNR and FQNEAQ (reference sequence). The CDR3 spans 14 residues.

The V call is TRBV10-1, the J call TRBJ2-7; a possible D gene is TRBD2 (6 bases). The CDR3 is made up of 17 amino acids. The V end lost 4 bases, the J end lost 0 bases, and 19 bases lay between the germline ends. From germline, CDR1 is WNHNN and CDR2 SYGVQD (reference sequence). The CDR3 DNA follows: TGCGCCAGCAGTGCCGAGGGGCTAGCGAGTGACTCCTACGAGCAGTACTTC. Translating it yields CASSAEGLASDSYEQYF.

J is TRBJ2-5 and V is TRBV4-1; 7 positions match TRBD1. J was trimmed by 1 base and V by 0 bases; bases with no gene match: 5. Germline CDR1 MGHRA, CDR2 YSYEKL. This CDR3 is 16 amino acids long. CDR3 in amino acids: CASSQDETGIQETQYF. CDR3 DNA: TGCGCCAGCAGCCAAGACGAGACAGGGATCCAAGAGACCCAGTACTTC.

As for this clone: Other DNA sequences in the same sample also yield this CDR3. The V and J genes are TRBV6-6 and TRBJ2-7; D remains unclear. The CDR3 consists of 14 residues. V lost 0 bases, J lost 0 bases, and 6 bases lay in between. From germline, CDR1 is MNHNY and CDR2 SVGAGI (reference sequence). This CDR3 is CASSYSSASYEQYF. CDR3 DNA: TGTGCCAGCAGTTACTCGTCAGCCTCCTACGAGCAGTACTTC.

The V and J genes are TRBV5-1 and TRBJ2-3, with 14 bases matching TRBD2. V was pared by 3 bases and J by 5 bases, with 5 bases of the junction left unmatched. The CDR3 contains 16 residues. CDR1 and CDR2 from the germline V gene are SGHRS and YFSETQ. For the CDR3, the DNA is TGCGCCAGCAGCTGGGGACTAGCGGGAGATCTAGATACGCAGTATTTT. Protein sequence: CASSWGLAGDLDTQYF. The variable domain in full, with the rest retrieved from reference TRBV5-1 and TRBJ2-3, is KAGVTQTPRYLIKTRGQQVTLSCSPISGHRSVSWYQQTPGQGLQFLFEYFSETQRNKGNFPGRFSGRQFSNSRSEMNVSTLELGDSALYLCASSWGLAGDLDTQYFGPGTRLTVL.

CDR3: CASSSSRGPNTGELFF. The CDR3 nucleotides read TGTGCCAGCAGCTCGTCGCGCGGGCCTAACACCGGGGAGCTGTTTTTT. The V call is TRBV5-8, the J call TRBJ2-2; tentatively, D is TRBD2 (5 bases). This CDR3 region has 16 residues. V was trimmed by 3 bases and J by 2 bases, leaving 14 bases between them. Germline V gene lookup returns CDR1 SGHTS and CDR2 YDEGEE.

The gene calls are TRBV5-1 and TRBJ2-7; D gene unclear. Germline V gene sequence: CDR1 SGHRS, CDR2 YFSETQ. This CDR3 is built from 15 residues. V was shortened by 4 bases and J by 1 base, with 15 bases between the two germline ends. The CDR3: CASSPAPTRSYEQYF. DNA of the CDR3: TGCGCCAGCAGCCCAGCCCCCACCAGATCCTACGAGCAGTACTTC.

The count of this clone is one. V usage is TRBV19 and J usage is TRBJ1-5; tentative D call: TRBD1 (6 bases). Trimming removed 3 bases from V and 0 bases from J, with 12 bases in between. The CDR3 runs 16 residues. CDR1 is LNHDA and CDR2 is SQIVND in the germline V gene (reference sequence). CDR3 region: CASSIRGQGSNQPQHF. The CDR3 DNA reads as TGTGCCAGTAGTATTCGGGGGCAGGGTAGCAATCAGCCCCAGCATTTT.